The next 30 T cell receptor beta chains were all read from a single sample in a study of blood T cell repertoires in COVID-19. Sequencing used immunoSEQ multiplex PCR; TCRdb keeps in-frame clones, though not all of them. The sample has 210,000 or so clones, approximately 80% seen once; the top ten hold about 4%. Sample: PBMCs or T cells enriched from blood (not recorded which). These receptors came from a man aged 25-40 years with acute COVID-19.

The chain combines TRBV11-2 with TRBJ2-5; a possible D gene is TRBD1 (6 bases). The CDR3 spans 16 residues. Germline CDR1 SGHAT, CDR2 FQNNGV. The V end was cut by 1 base, the J end by 0 bases, with 12 bases between. The CDR3 coding sequence is TGTGCCAGCAGCTTAGGGAGGTGGACAGACCAAGAGACCCAGTACTTC. The encoded protein is CASSLGRWTDQETQYF.

The chain joins TRBV30 to TRBJ2-5; the match to TRBD1 covers 10 bases. The length of the CDR3 is 15 residues. Germline assignment: CDR1 GTSNPN and CDR2 SVGIG (reference sequence). Trimming at V came to 3 bases and at J to 3 bases, leaving 7 bases not matched to a gene. CDR3 in DNA: TGTGCCTGGAGACCGGGACAGGGGTACAAAGAGACCCAGTACTTC. It codes for CAWRPGQGYKETQYF.

The rearrangement links TRBV5-6 to TRBJ2-7, with TRBD1 identical over 8 bases. The CDR3 length is 15 residues. Germline assignment: CDR1 SGHDT and CDR2 YYEEEE. Trimming cost V 2 bases and J 2 bases; bases outside gene matches: 6. CDR3 coding DNA: TGTGCCAGCAGCTTACCCGGACAGGGAACCTACGAGCAGTACTTC. Translation: CASSLPGQGTYEQYF. Full variable domain (outside the CDR3, taken from reference TRBV5-6 and TRBJ2-7): DAGVTQSPTHLIKTRGQQVTLRCSPKSGHDTVSWYQQALGQGPQFIFQYYEEEERQRGNFPDRFSGHQFPNYSSELNVNALLLGDSALYLCASSLPGQGTYEQYFGPGTRLTVT.

The chain recombines TRBV19 with TRBJ1-1, with D maybe TRBD1 (5 bases). The CDR3 sequence is 13 residues long. Germline V gene data show CDR1 as LNHDA and CDR2 as SQIVND (reference sequence). Trimming cost V 6 bases and J 7 bases, with 15 bases left between them. CDR3 in DNA: TGTGCCAGTAGGCCGGGGGGAGCAGTTGAAGCTTTCTTT. Amino acids: CASRPGGAVEAFF.

The chain has TRBV5-5 and TRBJ1-1, with D possibly being TRBD1 (5 bases). This CDR3 contains 17 residues. Trimming took off 0 bases at V and 5 bases at J, with 20 bases between the two ends. Per the germline V gene, CDR1 is SGHKS and CDR2 is YYEKEE (reference sequence). The CDR3 loop is CASSLAPGVAAGTEAFF. The CDR3 DNA reads as TGTGCCAGCAGCTTGGCGCCGGGGGTGGCAGCGGGGACTGAAGCTTTCTTT.

This clone was counted a single time. The J gene is TRBJ2-3, the V gene TRBV2; 8 nucleotides line up with TRBD2. Germline V gene lookup returns CDR1 SNHLY and CDR2 FYNNEI. This CDR3 spans 16 amino acids. J was trimmed by 2 bases and V by 3 bases; bases with no gene match: 7. This CDR3 reads CASSEASGFSTDTQYF. CDR3 nucleotides: TGTGCCAGCAGTGAGGCTAGCGGGTTCTCCACAGATACGCAGTATTTT.

This clone was recorded many times. This chain links TRBV19 with TRBJ2-1; D perhaps matches TRBD1 (7 bases). CDR1 LNHDA and CDR2 SQIVND come from the germline V gene (reference sequence). The CDR3 runs to 14 residues. Trimming took off 6 bases at V and 2 bases at J, with 11 bases between the two ends. The CDR3 DNA reads as TGTGCCAGTAGGACAGGGAGGACCTACAATGAGCAGTTCTTC. As protein: CASRTGRTYNEQFF.

This rearrangement joins TRBV6-4 to TRBJ1-2, with D possibly matching TRBD1 (5 bases). The germline V gene encodes CDR1 MRHNA and CDR2 SNTAGT. Trimming took off 6 bases at V and 4 bases at J, with 12 bases between the two ends. The CDR3 loop spans 13 amino acids. CDR3 in DNA: TGTGCCAGCAGGCGGGGGTTGGGCTATGGCTACACCTTC. Its protein product is CASRRGLGYGYTF.

The chain couples TRBV7-9 to TRBJ1-4, with 7 positions matching TRBD1. Germline CDR1 SEHNR, CDR2 FQNEAQ (reference sequence). The CDR3 has 15 residues. J was trimmed by 3 bases and V by 4 bases; bases with no gene match: 5. The CDR3 DNA reads TGTGCCAGCAGCTCCGACAGGGCTTCTAATGAAAAACTGTTTTTT. It specifies CASSSDRASNEKLFF.

The chain employs TRBV29-1 and TRBJ1-1; D is undetermined. Germline V gives CDR1 SQVTM, CDR2 ANQGSEA. Deletions cut 7 bases from V and 1 base from J, with 7 bases between. This CDR3 spans 11 amino acids. CDR3 in amino acids: CSAEENTEAFF. CDR3 nucleotides: TGCAGCGCAGAGGAGAACACTGAAGCTTTCTTT.

The V gene is TRBV28, the J gene TRBJ1-6; 12 positions agree with TRBD1. The CDR3 sequence is 18 residues long. Per germline, CDR1 MDHEN and CDR2 SYDVKM. V was pared by 5 bases and J by 7 bases, with 12 bases of the junction left unmatched. The DNA for the CDR3 is TGTGCCAGCAGTCATCTTAAGGGACAGGGGGCTTACAATTCACCCCTCCACTTT. Its protein product is CASSHLKGQGAYNSPLHF.

V usage is TRBV9 and J usage is TRBJ2-3; TRBD1 is a possible D gene (6 bases). This CDR3 region has 16 residues. The V end was cut by 4 bases, the J end by 2 bases, with 17 bases between. Germline values: CDR1 SGDLS, CDR2 YYNGEE. The CDR3 reads CASSLGDTGYTDTQYF. The CDR3 coding sequence is TGTGCCAGCAGCCTGGGGGACACGGGGTACACAGATACGCAGTATTTT.

This chain links TRBV27 with TRBJ1-2; D unclear. Germline lookup yields CDR1 MNHEY and CDR2 SMNVEV (reference sequence). The ends were cut back, 3 bases at V and 2 bases at J, with 10 bases in the middle. CDR3 length: 14 residues. The CDR3 DNA reads TGTGCCAGCAGTTTTAGCGGTAGCAACTATGGCTACACCTTC. Its protein product is CASSFSGSNYGYTF.

The chain combines TRBV9 with TRBJ2-2, with TRBD2 matching over 8 bases. The ends lost 1 base at V and 1 base at J; junction bases unmatched: 6. This CDR3 is built from 17 residues. Germline loops: CDR1 SGDLS, CDR2 YYNGEE. For the CDR3, the DNA is TGTGCCAGCAGCGTACCGTCCAGCGGGGGGAACACCGGGGAGCTGTTTTTT. This translates into CASSVPSSGGNTGELFF.

This chain links TRBV29-1 with TRBJ1-1; D is uncertain. The CDR3 consists of 12 residues. The V end was cut by 4 bases, the J end by 0 bases, with 6 bases between. Germline loops: CDR1 SQVTM, CDR2 ANQGSEA. As DNA, the CDR3 is TGCAGCGTTGTGAGTTTGAACACTGAAGCTTTCTTT. Its translation: CSVVSLNTEAFF.

The CDR3: CASSRGTGSNTGELFF. The DNA for the CDR3 is TGTGCCAGCAGCCGAGGGACTGGATCGAACACCGGGGAGCTGTTTTTT. The chain employs TRBV7-8 and TRBJ2-2, with a possible D match to TRBD2 (6 bases). The CDR3 loop spans 16 amino acids. V shed 5 bases and J shed 0 bases, with 13 bases lying between them. CDR1 and CDR2 (germline): SGHVS, FQNEAQ.

The chain links TRBV4-2 to TRBJ2-1; 14 nucleotides agree with TRBD2. Germline V gene data show CDR1 as LGHNA and CDR2 as YNFKEQ. J was trimmed by 4 bases and V by 4 bases; bases with no gene match: 6. The CDR3 extends over 17 amino acids. The DNA for the CDR3 is TGTGCCAGCAGCCTCTTCGGGACTAGCGGGGGTTACAATGAGCAGTTCTTC. Its protein is CASSLFGTSGGYNEQFF.

The chain carries TRBV5-1 and TRBJ2-7, with TRBD1 matching over 11 bases. Trimming cost V 3 bases and J 2 bases; bases outside gene matches: 7. This CDR3 spans 16 amino acids. Germline V gene data show CDR1 as SGHRS and CDR2 as YFSETQ. The CDR3 region is CASSSQPGQGAYEQYF. In DNA form, the CDR3 reads TGCGCCAGCAGCTCCCAACCGGGACAGGGGGCCTACGAGCAGTACTTC.

The chain links TRBV23-1 to TRBJ1-2; unclear D gene. TRBV23-1 is designated an ORF whose function remains uncertain. The V and J ends lost 4 bases and 6 bases respectively, with 15 bases between them. The CDR3 totals 14 residues. CDR3 in DNA: TGCGCCAGCAGTCGTTTTGACTTGGTGGATGGCTACACCTTC. Protein: CASSRFDLVDGYTF.

This clone was picked up one time. V usage is TRBV11-3 and J usage is TRBJ2-7, with D possibly TRBD1 on 6 matching bases. The CDR3 has 18 residues. Per the germline V gene, CDR1 is SGHNT and CDR2 is YENEEA. V lost 6 bases, J lost 2 bases, and 26 bases lay in between. CDR3 nucleotides: TGTGCCAGCAGGGAGAGGGGGATCCTAACTGAATACCCCTACGAGCAGTACTTC. It codes for CASRERGILTEYPYEQYF.

CDR3 in DNA: TGTGCCAGCTCCCCTAATACAGGGGGCAGTCAGCCCCAGCATTTT. The encoded protein is CASSPNTGGSQPQHF. The chain has TRBV18 and TRBJ1-5; TRBD1 matches 9 bases. Germline loops: CDR1 KGHSH, CDR2 LQKENI. The ends lost 6 bases at V and 6 bases at J; junction bases unmatched: 9. The CDR3 covers 15 residues.

CDR3: CASSWGGATNEKLFF. Here the CDR3 DNA reads TGTGCCAGCAGCTGGGGGGGAGCAACTAATGAAAAACTGTTTTTT. V usage is TRBV5-5 and J usage is TRBJ1-4; perhaps TRBD1 as D (5 bases). The CDR3 covers 15 residues. Trimming stripped 3 bases from V and 0 bases from J, with 9 bases between. CDR1 and CDR2 from the germline V gene are SGHKS and YYEKEE (reference sequence).

The rearrangement joins TRBV5-1 to TRBJ2-1; 13 nucleotides line up with TRBD2. V gave up 2 bases and J gave up 8 bases; unmatched junction bases: 4. Germline loops: CDR1 SGHRS, CDR2 YFSETQ. CDR3 length: 15 amino acids. The CDR3 protein is CASSFRTSGGHEQFF. DNA for the CDR3: TGCGCCAGCAGCTTTAGGACTAGCGGGGGTCATGAGCAGTTCTTC.

The sample holds one count of this clone. V and J are TRBV2 and TRBJ1-2, with 8 nucleotides matching TRBD1. Germline CDR1 is SNHLY and CDR2 is FYNNEI. Germline trimming cut 9 bases from V and 0 bases from J; bases unmatched to any gene: 6. The CDR3 totals 14 residues. CDR3 loop: CASRTGGPNYGYTF. The CDR3 coding sequence is TGTGCCAGTCGAACAGGGGGTCCTAACTATGGCTACACCTTC. The full variable domain, with the rest looked up from reference TRBV2 and TRBJ1-2, is EPEVTQTPSHQVTQMGQEVILRCVPISNHLYFYWYRQILGQKVEFLVSFYNNEISEKSEIFDDQFSVERPDGSNFTLKIRSTKLEDSAMYFCASRTGGPNYGYTFGSGTRLTVV.

J is TRBJ2-5 and V is TRBV4-1, with 7 bases fitting TRBD1. Germline values: CDR1 MGHRA, CDR2 YSYEKL. With 3 bases clipped from V and 2 bases from J, the junction kept 15 bases outside the gene matches. This CDR3 has 18 residues. The CDR3 is CASSHAVRGGSGQETQYF. In nucleotides, the CDR3 is TGCGCCAGCAGCCATGCCGTTCGAGGGGGCTCTGGGCAAGAGACCCAGTACTTC.

CDR3 sequence: CASSAQGTTLSGGANVLTF. The CDR3 region has the DNA TGTGCCAGCAGCGCTCAGGGGACTACCCTCTCTGGTGGGGCCAACGTCCTGACTTTC. The chain links TRBV7-3 to TRBJ2-6; D might be TRBD2 (7 bases). The CDR3 runs to 19 residues. The germline V gene has CDR1 SGHTA and CDR2 FQGTGA. V dropped 5 bases and J dropped 3 bases, with 23 bases sitting between them. The full variable domain, rest sourced from reference TRBV7-3 and TRBJ2-6, is GAGVSQTPSNKVTEKGKYVELRCDPISGHTALYWYRQSLGQGPEFLIYFQGTGAADDSGLPNDRFFAVRPEGSVSTLKIQRTERGDSAVYLCASSAQGTTLSGGANVLTFGAGSRLTVL.

The V and J genes are TRBV7-3 and TRBJ1-2, with D maybe TRBD1 (6 bases). With 5 bases removed from V and 5 bases from J, the gap between germline ends came to 15 bases. Germline V gives CDR1 SGHTA, CDR2 FQGTGA. The CDR3 totals 14 residues. The CDR3: CASSPGQGRYGYTF. CDR3 DNA sequence: TGTGCCAGCAGCCCAGGGCAGGGGCGGTATGGCTACACCTTC.

This clone has more than one count but fewer than ten. The chain has TRBV6-5 and TRBJ1-2; a possible D gene is TRBD1 (5 bases). V gave up 2 bases and J gave up 4 bases, with 17 bases separating them. CDR3 size: 16 residues. CDR1 is MNHEY and CDR2 is SVGAGI in the germline V gene. CDR3 residues: CASSYGAQGGLYGYTF. The DNA for the CDR3 is TGTGCCAGCAGTTACGGGGCTCAGGGAGGGCTCTATGGCTACACCTTC.

The rearrangement links TRBV5-5 to TRBJ1-5; D gene unclear. Trimming shortened V by 0 bases and J by 4 bases, and 8 bases separated the two germline ends. Germline V gene sequence: CDR1 SGHKS, CDR2 YYEKEE (reference sequence). The CDR3 sequence is 14 residues long. The CDR3 DNA follows: TGTGCCAGCAGCTTGGAAGAGGTAAATCAGCCCCAGCATTTT. Amino acids: CASSLEEVNQPQHF.

The chain joins TRBV3-1 (or the pseudogene TRBV3-2) to TRBJ2-7; D is perhaps TRBD2 (6 bases). The CDR3 covers 15 residues. The germline V and J ends were trimmed by 1 base and 7 bases, with 17 bases remaining between them. Looked up from germline, CDR1 is LGHDT and CDR2 is YNNKEL (reference sequence). CDR3 sequence reads: CASSQGGGKEGEQYF. The DNA for the CDR3 is TGTGCCAGCAGCCAAGGGGGCGGGAAAGAAGGAGAGCAGTACTTC.